The 18 T cell receptor beta chains given below trace back to one sample, sequenced in a study of shared clonotypes between healthy human individuals. Naive CD8 populations comprised CD45RO-negative cells positively selected for CCR7, excluding terminally differentiated effector memory CD45RA+ cells. Data came from immunoSEQ multiplex PCR; TCRdb stores just in-frame clones and leaves some out. The sample holds millions of clones; about 94% are singletons and the top ten take about 1.1%. The sample was naive CD8+ T cells sorted from blood. The receptors stem from a man between 18 and 29 years old in good health.

The chain joins TRBV4-3 to TRBJ2-3; 9 bases fit TRBD2. Germline CDR1 is LGHNA and CDR2 is YSLEER. CDR3 length equals 17 residues. V lost 3 bases and J lost 4; bases outside the gene matches: 11. The CDR3 sequence is CASSHSIAGVLSDTQYF. For the CDR3, the DNA is TGCGCCAGCAGCCATTCAATAGCGGGAGTACTGTCAGATACGCAGTATTTT.

The chain recombines TRBV5-5 with TRBJ2-7; the match to TRBD2 covers 7 bases. CDR1 is SGHKS, CDR2 YYEKEE, per germline (reference sequence). The CDR3 contains 15 residues. V was clipped by 2 bases and J by 0 bases; unmatched bases: 5. The CDR3 DNA reads TGTGCCAGCAGCTTTACAGCGGGGAGCTCCTACGAGCAGTACTTC. Its protein is CASSFTAGSSYEQYF.

The chain has TRBV5-4 and TRBJ2-6; no clear D gene. This CDR3 region has 15 residues. The V end was cut by 1 base, the J end by 2 bases, with 7 bases between. The germline CDR1 and CDR2 sequences are SGHNT and YYREEE (reference sequence). The CDR3 protein is CASSLFGAGANVLTF. DNA of the CDR3: TGTGCCAGCAGCTTGTTTGGTGCTGGGGCCAACGTCCTGACTTTC.

This chain uses TRBV19 with TRBJ1-2; possible D gene TRBD1, 6 bases. With 5 bases removed from V and 4 bases from J, the gap between germline ends came to 8 bases. The CDR3 spans 12 residues. The germline gives CDR1 LNHDA, CDR2 SQIVND (reference sequence). This chain's CDR3 is CASSEGGYGYTF. CDR3 nucleotides: TGTGCCAGTAGTGAGGGGGGCTATGGCTACACCTTC.

The chain is built from TRBV7-9 and TRBJ1-2; D is ambiguous. The CDR3 runs 15 residues. CDR1 is SEHNR, CDR2 FQNEAQ, per germline (reference sequence). V shed 1 base and J shed 4 bases, with 13 bases lying between them. CDR3 in DNA: TGTGCCAGCAGCTTAGTTACAGAGACTTTCTATGGCTACACCTTC. Translation: CASSLVTETFYGYTF.

Comments on this clone: The sample has other DNA sequences that encode this CDR3 too. This chain connects TRBV9 to TRBJ2-7; D perhaps matches TRBD2 (6 bases). With 2 bases removed from V and 2 bases from J, the gap between germline ends came to 11 bases. Per germline, CDR1 SGDLS and CDR2 YYNGEE. The CDR3 has 14 amino acids. CDR3 protein: CASSVGGTTYEQYF. In nucleotides, the CDR3 is TGTGCCAGCAGCGTCGGGGGTACTACCTACGAGCAGTACTTC.

Concerning this clone itself: The sample has other DNA sequences that encode this CDR3 too. This chain links TRBV5-4 with TRBJ1-1; unclear D gene. V shed 0 bases and J shed 6 bases, with 6 bases lying between them. Germline-derived CDR1 and CDR2 are SGHNT and YYREEE (reference sequence). This CDR3 region has 12 residues. CDR3 coding DNA: TGTGCCAGCAGCTTGGGTGGTCCTGAAGCTTTCTTT. This sequence encodes CASSLGGPEAFF.

This chain uses TRBV4-1 with TRBJ2-5; 12 nucleotides match TRBD2. This CDR3 has 18 amino acids. The junction had 7 bases not matched to a gene; V was cut back by 0 bases and J by 2 bases. Germline V gene data show CDR1 as MGHRA and CDR2 as YSYEKL. This CDR3 reads CASSQEEGTSGLQETQYF. In DNA, the CDR3 is TGCGCCAGCAGCCAAGAAGAAGGGACTAGCGGGCTACAAGAGACCCAGTACTTC.

Worth noting for this clone: Other DNA sequences in the sample encode the same CDR3. The rearrangement uses TRBV27 and TRBJ2-1; D might be TRBD1 (5 bases). Trimming took 3 bases from V and 4 from J, leaving 10 bases between them. The CDR3 runs to 14 residues. CDR1 is MNHEY and CDR2 is SMNVEV in the germline V gene (reference sequence). CDR3 in DNA: TGTGCCAGCAGTTTCATCGACAGTTACAATGAGCAGTTCTTC. Its protein is CASSFIDSYNEQFF.

The chain joins TRBV29-1 to TRBJ2-7, with 7 bases aligning to TRBD1. Germline CDR1 SQVTM, CDR2 ANQGSEA. This CDR3 comprises 15 residues. J was trimmed by 0 bases and V by 7 bases; bases with no gene match: 12. CDR3 sequence reads: CSADLGQDSSYEQYF. CDR3 bases: TGCAGCGCCGATCTAGGACAGGATAGCTCCTACGAGCAGTACTTC.

The chain recombines TRBV6-5 with TRBJ2-5; D not certain. This CDR3 has 15 residues. The ends were cut back, 7 bases at V and 5 bases at J, with 20 bases in the middle. The V gene's germline CDR1 is MNHEY and CDR2 SVGAGI. CDR3 DNA: TGTGCCAGCACACCCTCCCTGTCCCCCTGGGAGACCCAGTACTTC. Its protein product is CASTPSLSPWETQYF.

The table lists this clone with a count of one. Additional DNA sequences in this sample encode the identical CDR3. This sequence joins TRBV5-1 and TRBJ2-2, with TRBD2 matching 7 bases. The CDR3 has 15 residues. V lost 2 bases, J lost 1 base, and 2 bases stayed unmatched. Germline V lookup: CDR1 SGHRS, CDR2 YFSETQ. The CDR3 here is CASSFLAENTGELFF. CDR3 sequence (DNA): TGCGCCAGCAGCTTCCTAGCGGAGAACACCGGGGAGCTGTTTTTT.

The chain couples TRBV7-6 to TRBJ2-7; TRBD1 matches at 9 bases. Trimming cost V 1 base and J 5 bases; bases outside gene matches: 9. This CDR3 has 16 amino acids. Germline CDR1 is SGHVS and CDR2 is FNYEAQ. The CDR3 sequence: CASSLDPGQGSDEQYF. In DNA, the CDR3 is TGTGCCAGCAGCTTAGACCCGGGACAGGGATCCGACGAGCAGTACTTC. The full variable domain, its missing parts supplied by reference TRBV7-6 and TRBJ2-7, is GAGVSQSPRYKVTKRGQDVALRCDPISGHVSLYWYRQALGQGPEFLTYFNYEAQQDKSGLPNDRFSAERPEGSISTLTIQRTEQRDSAMYRCASSLDPGQGSDEQYFGPGTRLTVT.

In regard to this clone: Other DNA sequences in this sample translate to the same CDR3. V is TRBV19 and J is TRBJ2-7; TRBD2 might be the D (5 bases). CDR1 is LNHDA and CDR2 is SQIVND in the germline V gene (reference sequence). This CDR3 region has 12 residues. The V end was cut by 3 bases, the J end by 6 bases, with 9 bases between. This CDR3 is CASSIGVGEQYF. The CDR3 DNA follows: TGTGCCAGTAGTATCGGGGTTGGCGAGCAGTACTTC.

Note on this clone: The sample contains more than one DNA sequence encoding this CDR3. The chain is built from TRBV6-1 and TRBJ2-7; 9 positions agree with TRBD2. Germline trimming cut 1 base from V and 1 base from J; bases unmatched to any gene: 2. The CDR3 runs to 15 residues. Germline V gene lookup returns CDR1 MNHNS and CDR2 SASEGT. The CDR3 here is CASSEGLAASYEQYF. Written as DNA, the CDR3 is TGTGCCAGCAGTGAAGGACTAGCGGCTTCCTACGAGCAGTACTTC.

This chain uses TRBV27 with TRBJ2-7; D is uncertain. CDR1 and CDR2 from the germline V gene are MNHEY and SMNVEV (reference sequence). Trimming cost V 0 bases and J 3 bases, with 15 bases left between them. The CDR3 consists of 16 residues. CDR3 amino acids: CASSLSRASPDYEQYF. In DNA form, the CDR3 reads TGTGCCAGCAGTTTATCACGGGCTTCCCCGGACTACGAGCAGTACTTC.

The chain joins TRBV19 to TRBJ2-7, with 10 bases aligning to TRBD1. From germline, CDR1 is LNHDA and CDR2 SQIVND (reference sequence). Unmatched junction bases numbered 5, after V lost 10 bases and J lost 2 bases. The length of the CDR3 is 13 residues. CDR3 sequence: CATRQGATYEQYF. Written as DNA, the CDR3 is TGTGCCACCCGACAGGGGGCAACCTACGAGCAGTACTTC.

The V and J genes are TRBV6-5 and TRBJ1-5; the match to TRBD1 covers 11 bases. CDR3 length: 15 residues. Germline trimming cut 5 bases from V and 7 bases from J; bases unmatched to any gene: 7. CDR1 and CDR2 from the germline V gene are MNHEY and SVGAGI. The DNA of the CDR3 is TGTGCCAGCAGTCAGGACAGGGGGCTGAGGCAGCCCCAGCATTTT. This encodes CASSQDRGLRQPQHF.